These T cell receptor beta chains were read from a single sample in a study of radiation and T cells in renal cell carcinoma. Data came from immunoSEQ multiplex PCR; TCRdb stores just in-frame clones and leaves some out. Of roughly 150,000 clones in the sample, about nine tenths are singletons; the top ten hold over 10%. This material consisted of blood, taken from a patient whose treatment included radiotherapy and nephrectomy. The receptor set was obtained from a woman aged 45-65 years with renal cell carcinoma. Both conserved end residues are part of each CDR3. Each record gives: V gene, D gene, clone size, J gene, CDR3 protein, CDR3 DNA. A D gene is named only where the DNA matches it firmly. Part of the rows lack a size; the others show once, few, many or a class for expanded clones.

TRBV2,.,.,TRBJ1-5,CASSPEVNQPQHF,TGTGCCAGCAGTCCAGAGGTCAATCAGCCCCAGCATTTT
TRBV7-6,.,.,TRBJ1-4,CASSLGRQWAGEKLFF,TGTGCCAGCAGCTTAGGAAGACAATGGGCGGGTGAAAAACTGTTTTTT
TRBV10-3,TRBD1,.,TRBJ1-6,CAISESGGTGFSPLHF,TGTGCCATCAGTGAGTCCGGGGGGACAGGGTTTTCACCCCTCCACTTT
TRBV5-1,TRBD2,.,TRBJ2-3,CASSSGLAGSSTDTQYF,TGCGCCAGCAGCTCAGGACTAGCGGGGTCTAGCACAGATACGCAGTATTTT
TRBV19,.,.,TRBJ1-3,CASRDRSSGNTIYF,TGTGCCAGTAGGGACAGAAGCTCTGGAAACACCATATATTTT
TRBV6-1,TRBD1,.,TRBJ1-1,CASSEGAGTVNTEAFF,TGTGCCAGCAGTGAAGGCGCCGGGACAGTGAACACTGAAGCTTTCTTT
TRBV11-2,TRBD1,.,TRBJ2-3,CASSLESGGDTQYF,TGTGCCAGCAGCTTAGAATCAGGGGGAGATACGCAGTATTTT
TRBV19,.,.,TRBJ2-2,CASSIRLEGTGELFF,TGTGCCAGTAGTATTCGACTCGAGGGCACCGGGGAGCTGTTTTTT
TRBV19,.,.,TRBJ1-3,CASSYSGNTIYF,TGTGCCAGTAGCTACTCTGGAAACACCATATATTTT
TRBV4-2,.,.,TRBJ1-5,CASSQDARGDQPQHF,TGTGCCAGCAGCCAAGATGCACGTGGGGATCAGCCCCAGCATTTT
TRBV6-1,.,.,TRBJ1-2,CASSVKRAEAYGYTF,TGTGCCAGCAGTGTAAAAAGGGCAGAAGCCTATGGCTACACCTTC
TRBV7-3,.,.,TRBJ1-2,CASSPTFSGTLGGYTF,TGTGCCAGCAGCCCGACCTTTTCAGGGACTTTGGGCGGCTACACCTTC
TRBV7-7,TRBD1,.,TRBJ2-2,CASSSGTVPGELFF,TGTGCTAGCAGCTCCGGGACAGTACCCGGGGAGCTGTTTTTT
TRBV7-6,.,.,TRBJ2-2,CASSLAAFRTGELFF,TGTGCCAGCAGCTTAGCGGCTTTTAGGACCGGGGAGCTGTTTTTT
TRBV6-5,.,.,TRBJ1-4,CASSLGHQEKLFF,TGTGCCAGCAGTTTGGGACACCAAGAAAAACTGTTTTTT
TRBV11-2,.,.,TRBJ2-3,CASSFGDTQYF,TGTGCCAGCAGCTTCGGAGATACGCAGTATTTT
TRBV11-1,.,.,TRBJ2-1,CASSPGYNEQFF,TGTGCCAGCAGCCCGGGATACAATGAGCAGTTCTTC
TRBV10-1,TRBD1,.,TRBJ2-5,CASSDGTGQETQYF,TGCGCCAGCAGTGACGGGACAGGCCAAGAGACCCAGTACTTC
TRBV19,TRBD1,.,TRBJ1-2,CASSPYGGPGTGVNGYTF,TGTGCCAGTAGTCCATATGGGGGTCCCGGGACAGGGGTTAATGGCTACACCTTC
TRBV7-2,.,.,TRBJ2-6,CAGSLAGTSGANVLTF,TGTGCCGGATCATTGGCAGGGACCTCTGGGGCCAACGTCCTGACTTTC
TRBV7-2,.,.,TRBJ1-6,CASSFSRDNSPLHF,TGTGCCAGCAGCTTTTCCAGGGATAATTCACCCCTCCACTTT
TRBV7-2,.,.,TRBJ1-5,CASSLAPAGWGPQHF,TGTGCCAGCAGCTTAGCGCCAGCGGGGTGGGGGCCCCAGCATTTT
TRBV6-1,.,.,TRBJ1-5,CASIQDHSNQPQHF,TGTGCCAGCATCCAGGACCATAGCAATCAGCCCCAGCATTTT
TRBV29-1,TRBD1,.,TRBJ1-2,CSVVGTGYGYTF,TGCAGCGTTGTGGGGACAGGGTATGGCTACACCTTC
TRBV4-1,TRBD1,.,TRBJ2-1,CASSGGTGGQEQFF,TGCGCCAGCAGCGGAGGGACAGGGGGACAAGAGCAGTTCTTC
TRBV5-4,.,once,TRBJ1-6,CASSSRGGDAYNSPLHF,TGTGCCAGCAGCTCCCGGGGGGGGGACGCCTATAATTCACCCCTCCACTTT
TRBV6-1,.,.,TRBJ2-3,CASSERGSFTDTQYF,TGTGCCAGCAGTGAACGGGGGTCATTCACAGATACGCAGTATTTT
TRBV6-6,.,.,TRBJ2-3,CASSRGPDTDTQYF,TGTGCCAGCAGTCGCGGGCCCGACACAGATACGCAGTATTTT
TRBV5-1,TRBD1,.,TRBJ1-1,CASSETGGELFF,TGCGCCAGCAGCGAGACAGGGGGTGAGCTTTTCTTT
TRBV6-6,.,.,TRBJ1-1,CASSYEQLTEAFF,TGTGCCAGCAGTTACGAACAGCTCACTGAAGCTTTCTTT
TRBV6-1,.,.,TRBJ2-7,CASQSDKDYEQYF,TGTGCCAGCCAATCGGACAAGGACTACGAGCAGTACTTC
TRBV6-4,TRBD1,.,TRBJ2-7,CASSVGQGREQYF,TGTGCCAGCAGTGTGGGACAGGGGAGGGAGCAGTACTTC
TRBV5-1,TRBD2,.,TRBJ2-7,CASSLSSGGSISYEQYF,TGCGCCAGCAGCTTGTCTAGCGGGGGGTCTATCTCCTACGAGCAGTACTTC
TRBV5-4,.,.,TRBJ2-7,CASKFGAGSYEQYF,TGTGCCAGCAAATTTGGGGCGGGGTCTTACGAGCAGTACTTC
TRBV19,.,.,TRBJ2-1,CASRPFVGGNEQFF,TGTGCCAGTAGGCCCTTCGTTGGGGGCAATGAGCAGTTCTTC
TRBV19,TRBD1,.,TRBJ1-2,CASSMWGQGHGYTF,TGTGCCAGTAGTATGTGGGGACAGGGCCATGGCTACACCTTC
TRBV5-5,.,.,TRBJ2-5,CASSLYGGETQYF,TGTGCCAGCAGCTTGTATGGAGGAGAGACCCAGTACTTC
TRBV7-3,.,once,TRBJ2-1,CASSVAGIGEQFF,TGTGCCAGCAGTGTAGCTGGGATCGGTGAGCAGTTCTTC
TRBV6-1,.,.,TRBJ2-1,CASSGVGVRYNEQFF,TGTGCCAGCAGTGGTGTGGGGGTTCGCTACAATGAGCAGTTCTTC
TRBV5-4,.,.,TRBJ1-4,CASSRTGTNEKLFF,TGTGCCAGCAGCCGGACTGGAACTAATGAAAAACTGTTTTTT
TRBV19,.,.,TRBJ1-2,CASSILARGNYGYTF,TGTGCCAGTAGTATATTAGCGCGGGGGAACTATGGCTACACCTTC
TRBV6-1,.,.,TRBJ2-6,CASSLGPGANVLTF,TGTGCCAGCAGCCTCGGTCCTGGGGCCAACGTCCTGACTTTC
TRBV2,.,.,TRBJ1-6,CASSESGKNSPLHF,TGTGCCAGCAGTGAGAGCGGTAAAAATTCACCCCTCCACTTT
TRBV21-1,.,.,TRBJ1-5,CASSIGTGWVWCNQPQHF,TGTGCCAGCAGCATTGGGACAGGGTGGGTCTGGTGTAATCAGCCCCAGCATTTT
TRBV5-8,.,.,TRBJ2-7,CASSPRTYEQYF,TGTGCCAGCAGCCCTCGAACTTACGAGCAGTACTTC
TRBV7-2,.,.,TRBJ2-3,CASSLLRGATDTQYF,TGTGCCAGCAGCTTATTGAGGGGAGCTACAGATACGCAGTATTTT